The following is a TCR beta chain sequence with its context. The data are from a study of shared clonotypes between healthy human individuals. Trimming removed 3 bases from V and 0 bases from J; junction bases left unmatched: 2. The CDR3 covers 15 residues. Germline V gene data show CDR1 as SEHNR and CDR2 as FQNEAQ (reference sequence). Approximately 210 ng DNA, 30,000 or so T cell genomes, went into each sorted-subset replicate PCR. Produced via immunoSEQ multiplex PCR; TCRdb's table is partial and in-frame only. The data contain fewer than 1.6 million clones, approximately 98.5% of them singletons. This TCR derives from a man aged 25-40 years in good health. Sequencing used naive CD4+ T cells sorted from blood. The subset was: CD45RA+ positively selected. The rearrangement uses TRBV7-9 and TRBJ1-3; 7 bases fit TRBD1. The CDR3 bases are TGTGCCAGCAGCTTTACAGGGGCCTCTGGAAACACCATATATTTT. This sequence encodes CASSFTGASGNTIYF.